What follows are 15 T cell receptor beta chains derived from one specimen sequenced in a study of blood T cell repertoires in COVID-19. Profiled with immunoSEQ multiplex PCR; TCRdb holds only in-frame clones, not every one. The sample shows more than 95,000 clones, less than 85% of them seen only once. The source material was peripheral blood. These receptors were collected from a man younger than 40 with acute or convalescent COVID-19.

The chain links TRBV4-3 to TRBJ1-5; 10 bases agree with TRBD1. Per the germline V gene, CDR1 is LGHNA and CDR2 is YSLEER. The CDR3 is made up of 17 amino acids. The trim removed 4 bases at V and 1 base at J, leaving 7 bases unmatched. The CDR3: CASSPDRGILSNQPQHF. CDR3 bases: TGCGCCAGCAGCCCGGACAGGGGGATTTTGAGCAATCAGCCCCAGCATTTT.

The genes are TRBV27 and TRBJ2-1; 10 bases agree with TRBD2. V was clipped by 2 bases and J by 2 bases; unmatched bases: 3. Per germline, CDR1 MNHEY and CDR2 SMNVEV (reference sequence). The CDR3 is 16 amino acids. Here the CDR3 DNA reads TGTGCCAGCAGTTTAGCTAGCGGGAGTACCTACAATGAGCAGTTCTTC. It yields the protein CASSLASGSTYNEQFF.

The chain carries TRBV7-6 and TRBJ2-7; 12 bases fit TRBD2. Germline lookup yields CDR1 SGHVS and CDR2 FNYEAQ. V lost 5 bases, J lost 5 bases, and 10 bases stayed unmatched. CDR3 length equals 16 residues. In DNA, the CDR3 is TGTGCCAGCAGCGCTGGGCTAGCGGGAGGGCCCCACGAGCAGTACGTC. It specifies CASSAGLAGGPHEQYV.

Here the CDR3 reads CASRETGDYGYTF. DNA for the CDR3: TGTGCCAGCAGAGAAACAGGGGACTATGGCTACACCTTC. V gene TRBV12-3 or TRBV12-4 combines with J gene TRBJ1-2; 7 positions agree with TRBD1. The CDR3 has 13 amino acids. Germline trimming cut 6 bases from V and 3 bases from J; bases unmatched to any gene: 4.

This clone has only one observation. V is TRBV2 and J is TRBJ2-5, with TRBD2 identical over 13 bases. The germline gives CDR1 SNHLY, CDR2 FYNNEI. After removal of 3 bases from V and 5 bases from J, the junction contained 9 bases not matched to a gene. The CDR3 is 17 residues long. CDR3 amino acids: CASSETSGGQHRETQYF. CDR3 nucleotides: TGTGCCAGCAGTGAGACTAGCGGGGGGCAACATAGGGAGACCCAGTACTTC.

This clone was found a few times. The chain combines TRBV6-5 with TRBJ1-1, with 7 bases aligning to TRBD1. Per germline, CDR1 MNHEY and CDR2 SVGAGI. This CDR3 is built from 14 residues. V was pared by 6 bases and J by 5 bases, with 9 bases of the junction left unmatched. The CDR3 nucleotides read TGTGCCAGCAGGCTTGACAGGGTTGGGACTGAAGCTTTCTTT. This sequence encodes CASRLDRVGTEAFF.

The chain employs TRBV19 and TRBJ1-5, with TRBD1 matching over 9 bases. CDR1 and CDR2 from the germline V gene are LNHDA and SQIVND (reference sequence). J lost 5 bases, V lost 10 bases, and 9 bases had no gene match. There are 14 residues in the CDR3. CDR3 bases: TGTGCCACGGGACAGGGAACGCCCTATCAGCCCCAGCATTTT. Protein: CATGQGTPYQPQHF.

This clone was observed a single time. The V call is TRBV21-1, the J call TRBJ2-1; the table calls TRBD2, which could not be checked here. TRBV21-1 is listed as a pseudogene. This CDR3 contains 18 residues. The CDR3 DNA is TGTGCCAGCAGTTCCAGCCCCACAGACGGGGGGCTCTACAATGAGCAGTTCTTC. Translated: CASSSSPTDGGLYNEQFF.

The V call is TRBV7-3, the J call TRBJ2-1, with 7 bases that match TRBD2. The CDR3 is made up of 15 amino acids. The J segment lost 7 bases and the V segment lost 1 base, leaving 7 bases of the junction unmatched. The germline CDR1 and CDR2 sequences are SGHTA and FQGTGA. CDR3 region: CASSLSGSYWNEQFF. The CDR3 DNA sequence: TGTGCCAGCAGCTTAAGCGGGAGCTACTGGAATGAGCAGTTCTTC.

The chain is built from TRBV19 and TRBJ2-7; TRBD1 is a possible D gene (6 bases). The CDR3 extends over 11 amino acids. Trimming pared 4 bases from V and 6 bases from J, leaving 7 bases between. Germline CDR1 LNHDA, CDR2 SQIVND (reference sequence). This CDR3 is CASSTGVEQYF. DNA of the CDR3: TGTGCCAGTAGTACAGGGGTCGAGCAGTACTTC.

The chain has TRBV24-1 and TRBJ2-1; D gene unclear. This CDR3 has 11 residues. V dropped 5 bases and J dropped 5 bases, with 3 bases sitting between them. Germline CDR1 is KGHDR and CDR2 is SFDVKD. CDR3 DNA sequence: TGTGCCACCAGTGGAGACAATGAGCAGTTCTTC. Translated, it gives CATSGDNEQFF.

This chain uses TRBV7-3 with TRBJ2-2; unclear D gene. The CDR3 sequence is 15 residues long. In germline, CDR1 is SGHTA, CDR2 FQGTGA. Trimming pared 2 bases from V and 4 bases from J, leaving 11 bases between. The CDR3 nucleotides read TGTGCCAGCAGCTTAGGCTCTGACTTCACCGGGGAGCTGTTTTTT. This sequence encodes CASSLGSDFTGELFF.

This clone was detected a few times. The J gene is TRBJ1-3, the V gene TRBV19; no definite D call. V was pared by 0 bases and J by 0 bases, with 6 bases between. This CDR3 region has 15 residues. The germline V gene encodes CDR1 LNHDA and CDR2 SQIVND (reference sequence). The CDR3 sequence is CASSIDINSGNTIYF. In DNA form, the CDR3 reads TGTGCCAGTAGTATAGATATAAACTCTGGAAACACCATATATTTT.

The gene calls are TRBV27 and TRBJ2-7; 11 positions match TRBD2. The CDR3 contains 16 residues. Trimming removed 6 bases from V and 2 bases from J; junction bases left unmatched: 9. CDR1 is MNHEY and CDR2 is SMNVEV in the germline V gene (reference sequence). The DNA of the CDR3 is TGTGCCAGCAGAGATCAACTAGCGGGGGCAACCTACGAGCAGTACTTC. Its protein is CASRDQLAGATYEQYF.

The V and J genes are TRBV5-1 and TRBJ1-1, with a tentative D call TRBD1 (6 bases). Trimming shortened V by 5 bases and J by 1 base, and 15 bases separated the two germline ends. Germline V gene data show CDR1 as SGHRS and CDR2 as YFSETQ. The CDR3 spans 15 residues. The CDR3 region is CASRRDLGGNTEAFF. The CDR3 bases are TGCGCCAGCAGGCGCGACCTAGGGGGGAACACTGAAGCTTTCTTT.